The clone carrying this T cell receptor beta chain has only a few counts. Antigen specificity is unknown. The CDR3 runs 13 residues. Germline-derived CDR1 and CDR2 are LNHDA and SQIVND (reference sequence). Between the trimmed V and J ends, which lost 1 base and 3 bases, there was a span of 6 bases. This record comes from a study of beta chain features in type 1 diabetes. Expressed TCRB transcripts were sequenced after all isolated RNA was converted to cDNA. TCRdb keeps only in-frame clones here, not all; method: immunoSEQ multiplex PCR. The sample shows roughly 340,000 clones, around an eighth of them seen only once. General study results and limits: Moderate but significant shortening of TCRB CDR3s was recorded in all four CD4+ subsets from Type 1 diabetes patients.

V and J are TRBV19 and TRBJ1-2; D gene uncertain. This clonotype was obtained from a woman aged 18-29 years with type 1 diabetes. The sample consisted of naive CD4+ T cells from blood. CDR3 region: CASSIAQDYGYTF. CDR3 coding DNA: TGTGCCAGTAGTATAGCGCAGGACTATGGCTACACCTTC.